One and the same sample provided the 17 T cell receptor beta chains below, sequenced in a study of vaccination and CD4 T cells after COVID-19. TCRdb processed the PCR reads anew with MiXCR; each CDR3 protein has one entry. Of some 20,000 distinct CDR3 sequences listed, roughly 64% are singletons. Sequencing was performed on CD4+ T cells from blood, taken before SARS-CoV-2 vaccination. Every receptor here comes from a human donor who had recovered from COVID-19.

V usage is TRBV20-1 and J usage is TRBJ2-4; TRBD2 is a possible D gene (6 bases). V was trimmed by 2 bases and J by 3 bases, leaving 20 bases between them. The CDR3 sequence is 17 residues long. Germline V lookup: CDR1 DFQATT, CDR2 SNEGSKA (reference sequence). The CDR3 bases are TGCAGTGCTAGACTTCCTTTGGGGACTCCGGGCAAAAACATTCAGTACTTC. Translated: CSARLPLGTPGKNIQYF.

The chain employs TRBV7-2 and TRBJ1-2; D call uncertain. V lost 1 base, J lost 7 bases, and 16 bases lay in between. The CDR3 covers 15 residues. Per germline, CDR1 SGHTA and CDR2 FQGNSA. CDR3 sequence reads: CASSLDSVVVSGYTF. In DNA, the CDR3 is TGTGCCAGCAGCTTAGATTCTGTGGTTGTCTCTGGCTACACCTTC. The full variable domain, in which reference TRBV7-2 and TRBJ1-2 provide the parts outside the CDR3, is GAGVSQSPSNKVTEKGKDVELRCDPISGHTALYWYRQSLGQGLEFLIYFQGNSAPDKSGLPSDRFSAERTGGSVSTLTIQRTQQEDSAVYLCASSLDSVVVSGYTFGSGTRLTVV.

The chain employs TRBV20-1 and TRBJ2-4; a possible D gene is TRBD2 (5 bases). Deletions cut 4 bases from V and 0 bases from J, with 19 bases between. The CDR3 runs to 17 residues. CDR1 DFQATT and CDR2 SNEGSKA come from the germline V gene (reference sequence). For the CDR3, the DNA is TGCAGTGCTATTCGTTTGGCGGGCTCGTTAGCCAAAAACATTCAGTACTTC. Its translation is CSAIRLAGSLAKNIQYF.

This clonotype turned up a few times. The gene calls are TRBV7-2 and TRBJ1-5; 9 nucleotides match TRBD1. The J segment lost 5 bases and the V segment lost 1 base, leaving 3 bases of the junction unmatched. Germline CDR1 SGHTA, CDR2 FQGNSA. The CDR3 consists of 15 residues. The DNA of the CDR3 is TGTGCCAGCAGCTTAGGTCGGACAGGGGATCAGCCCCAGCATTTT. Protein: CASSLGRTGDQPQHF.

The chain links TRBV7-3 to TRBJ2-2; D remains unclear. V was shortened by 5 bases and J by 1 base, with 8 bases between the two germline ends. The length of the CDR3 is 14 residues. Germline V gene data show CDR1 as SGHTA and CDR2 as FQGTGA. CDR3 bases: TGTGCCAGCAGCATACAAAAGAACACCGGGGAGCTGTTTTTT. Its translation: CASSIQKNTGELFF.

This clonotype showed up just a few times. This sequence joins TRBV7-2 and TRBJ2-5; TRBD1 might be the D (6 bases). V was clipped by 4 bases and J by 1 base, with 13 bases between them. The CDR3 totals 15 residues. Germline V lookup: CDR1 SGHTA, CDR2 FQGNSA. CDR3 bases: TGTGCCAGCAGCTACTACAGGGACGGCCAAGAGACCCAGTACTTC. Protein: CASSYYRDGQETQYF. Complete variable domain (other parts from reference TRBV7-2 and TRBJ2-5): GAGVSQSPSNKVTEKGKDVELRCDPISGHTALYWYRQSLGQGLEFLIYFQGNSAPDKSGLPSDRFSAERTGGSVSTLTIQRTQQEDSAVYLCASSYYRDGQETQYFGPGTRLLVL.

The chain uses TRBV20-1 and TRBJ2-7, with D hard to call. Trimming stripped 3 bases from V and 9 bases from J, with 12 bases between. The CDR3 sequence is 11 residues long. CDR1 and CDR2 (germline): DFQATT, SNEGSKA (reference sequence). The CDR3, as DNA: TGCAGTGCTAGGGAAGCCCATTGGCAGTACTTC. Translation: CSAREAHWQYF.

V usage is TRBV30 and J usage is TRBJ2-5; D tentatively fits TRBD1 or TRBD2 (5 bases each). Germline CDR1 GTSNPN, CDR2 SVGIG (reference sequence). This CDR3 contains 11 residues. Trimming shortened V by 3 bases and J by 4 bases, and 6 bases separated the two germline ends. CDR3 DNA sequence: TGTGCCTGGAGGGGGACAGAGACCCAGTACTTC. Encoded protein: CAWRGTETQYF. Based on the CDR3 plus reference TRBV30 and TRBJ2-5, the full variable domain is SQTIHQWPATLVQPVGSPLSLECTVEGTSNPNLYWYRQAAGRGLQLLFYSVGIGQISSEVPQNLSASRPQDRQFILSSKKLLLSDSGFYLCAWRGTETQYFGPGTRLLVL.

This chain uses TRBV15 with TRBJ2-3, with D possibly matching TRBD1 (5 bases). CDR1 LNHNV and CDR2 YYDKDF come from the germline V gene (reference sequence). V shed 5 bases and J shed 6 bases, with 15 bases lying between them. CDR3 length: 14 amino acids. CDR3 in amino acids: CATSRSTGSDTQYF. In nucleotides, the CDR3 is TGTGCCACCAGCCGATCAACAGGTTCGGATACGCAGTATTTT.

The chain employs TRBV5-4 and TRBJ2-7; the match to TRBD2 covers 7 bases. The CDR3 is 13 amino acids. After removal of 10 bases from V and 4 bases from J, the junction contained 11 bases not matched to a gene. Germline V gene data show CDR1 as SGHNT and CDR2 as YYREEE (reference sequence). The CDR3 DNA sequence: TGTGCCGCGAAAGCGGGATCTCAATACGAGCAGTACTTC. This sequence encodes CAAKAGSQYEQYF.

This clonotype showed up just once. This chain joins TRBV5-6 and TRBJ2-3, with 7 nucleotides matching TRBD2. This CDR3 comprises 14 residues. J lost 2 bases, V lost 3 bases, and 3 bases had no gene match. Germline V lookup: CDR1 SGHDT, CDR2 YYEEEE. CDR3: CASSSAGSTDTQYF. CDR3 sequence (DNA): TGTGCCAGCAGCTCAGCGGGATCCACAGATACGCAGTATTTT.

The V gene is TRBV20-1, the J gene TRBJ2-7; D possibly uses TRBD1 or TRBD2 (5 bases each). Germline V gene data show CDR1 as DFQATT and CDR2 as SNEGSKA (reference sequence). The CDR3 runs to 16 residues. Trimming shortened V by 1 base and J by 0 bases, and 16 bases separated the two germline ends. The CDR3 sequence is CSARVPFWGNSYEQYF. In DNA, the CDR3 is TGCAGTGCTAGAGTACCCTTTTGGGGGAACTCCTACGAGCAGTACTTC.

The chain uses TRBV6-1 and TRBJ2-1, with 8 bases identical to TRBD2. Germline lookup yields CDR1 MNHNS and CDR2 SASEGT. CDR3 length: 15 amino acids. Trimming took 1 base from V and 5 from J; bases not matched to a gene: 4. The CDR3: CASSEGGRYHNEQFF. Written as DNA, the CDR3 is TGTGCCAGCAGTGAAGGCGGGAGGTACCACAATGAGCAGTTCTTC.

This clonotype was detected only a few times. V usage is TRBV19 and J usage is TRBJ2-1, with 7 positions matching TRBD1. CDR1 is LNHDA and CDR2 is SQIVND in the germline V gene (reference sequence). The CDR3 runs 15 residues. With V trimmed by 5 bases and J by 0 bases, 4 bases remained unmatched. CDR3 bases: TGTGCCAGTAGTCCGGGACAGAGCTCCTACAATGAGCAGTTCTTC. This sequence encodes CASSPGQSSYNEQFF.

This chain joins TRBV30 and TRBJ2-5, with 8 nucleotides matching TRBD2. J gave up 6 bases and V 6 bases, and 15 bases lay outside the gene matches. This CDR3 spans 15 amino acids. Germline V gene lookup returns CDR1 GTSNPN and CDR2 SVGIG (reference sequence). The DNA for the CDR3 is TGTGCCTGTACCCAAACCGGGACTAGTAGGAAGACCCAGTACTTC. Translating it yields CACTQTGTSRKTQYF.

This chain uses TRBV6-1 with TRBJ2-3, with a weak D call TRBD2 (5 bases). The CDR3 is 16 residues long. CDR1 is MNHNS and CDR2 is SASEGT in the germline V gene. V gave up 7 bases and J gave up 0 bases, with 17 bases separating them. The chain's CDR3 is CASKDPRGSSTDTQYF. CDR3 nucleotides: TGTGCCAGCAAGGACCCTCGGGGATCTAGCACAGATACGCAGTATTTT.

For the CDR3, the DNA is TGTGCCAGCAGGGAGAGCGGGAGGGCCACCGAGACCCAGTACTTC. Its protein is CASRESGRATETQYF. The chain employs TRBV7-3 and TRBJ2-5, with 10 positions matching TRBD2. CDR1 and CDR2 (germline): SGHTA, FQGTGA. The CDR3 spans 15 residues. V was pared by 6 bases and J by 5 bases, with 9 bases of the junction left unmatched.